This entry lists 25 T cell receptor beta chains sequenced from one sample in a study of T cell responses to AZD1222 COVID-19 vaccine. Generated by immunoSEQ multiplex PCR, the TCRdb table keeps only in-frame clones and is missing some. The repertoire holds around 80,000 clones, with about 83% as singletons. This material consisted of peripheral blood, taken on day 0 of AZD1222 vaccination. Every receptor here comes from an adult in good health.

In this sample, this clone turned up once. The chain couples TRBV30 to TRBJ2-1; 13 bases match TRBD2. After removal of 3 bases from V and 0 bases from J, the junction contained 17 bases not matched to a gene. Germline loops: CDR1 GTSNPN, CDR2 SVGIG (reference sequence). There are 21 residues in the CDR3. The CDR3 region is CAWSRLELAGGGPSSYNEQFF. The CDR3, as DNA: TGTGCCTGGAGCAGGCTCGAACTAGCGGGGGGGGGACCGAGCTCCTACAATGAGCAGTTCTTC.

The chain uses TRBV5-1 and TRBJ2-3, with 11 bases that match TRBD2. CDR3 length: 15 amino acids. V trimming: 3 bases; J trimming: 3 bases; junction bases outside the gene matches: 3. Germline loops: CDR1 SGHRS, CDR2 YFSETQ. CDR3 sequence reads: CASSYSGRGTDTQYF. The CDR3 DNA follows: TGCGCCAGCAGCTATAGCGGGAGGGGAACAGATACGCAGTATTTT.

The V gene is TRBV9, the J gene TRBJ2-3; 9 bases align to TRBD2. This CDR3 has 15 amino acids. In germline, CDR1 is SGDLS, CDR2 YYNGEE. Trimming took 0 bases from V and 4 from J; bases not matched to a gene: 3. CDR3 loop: CASSVAGTSSDTQYF. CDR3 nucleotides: TGTGCCAGCAGCGTAGCAGGGACTAGCTCAGATACGCAGTATTTT. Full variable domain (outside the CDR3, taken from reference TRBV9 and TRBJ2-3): DSGVTQTPKHLITATGQRVTLRCSPRSGDLSVYWYQQSLDQGLQFLIQYYNGEERAKGNILERFSAQQFPDLHSELNLSSLELGDSALYFCASSVAGTSSDTQYFGPGTRLTVL.

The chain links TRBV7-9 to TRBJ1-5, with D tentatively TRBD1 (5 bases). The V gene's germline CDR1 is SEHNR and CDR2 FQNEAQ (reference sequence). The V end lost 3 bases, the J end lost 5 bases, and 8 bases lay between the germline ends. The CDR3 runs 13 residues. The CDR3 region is CASSLTGDQPQHF. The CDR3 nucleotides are TGTGCCAGCAGCTTGACGGGGGATCAGCCCCAGCATTTT.

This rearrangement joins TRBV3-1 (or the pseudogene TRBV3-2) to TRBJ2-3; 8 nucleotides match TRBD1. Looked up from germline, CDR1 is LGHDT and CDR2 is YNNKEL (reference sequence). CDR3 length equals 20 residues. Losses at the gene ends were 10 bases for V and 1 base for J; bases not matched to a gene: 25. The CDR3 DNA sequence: TGTGCCAACCCGCAGAGAGACTGTGGTCGCGTGACAGGGGGCACAGATACGCAGTATTTT. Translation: CANPQRDCGRVTGGTDTQYF.

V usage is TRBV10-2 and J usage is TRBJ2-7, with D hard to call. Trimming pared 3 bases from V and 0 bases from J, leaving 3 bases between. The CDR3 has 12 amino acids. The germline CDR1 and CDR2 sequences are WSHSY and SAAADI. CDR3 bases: TGCGCCAGCAGTGACAACTCCTACGAGCAGTACTTC. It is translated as CASSDNSYEQYF.

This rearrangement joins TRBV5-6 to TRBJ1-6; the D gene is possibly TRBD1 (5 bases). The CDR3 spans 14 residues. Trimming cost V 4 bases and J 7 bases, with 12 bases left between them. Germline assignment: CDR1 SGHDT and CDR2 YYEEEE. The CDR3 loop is CASSLEAGNSPLHF. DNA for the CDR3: TGTGCCAGCAGCCTGGAGGCAGGGAATTCACCCCTCCACTTT.

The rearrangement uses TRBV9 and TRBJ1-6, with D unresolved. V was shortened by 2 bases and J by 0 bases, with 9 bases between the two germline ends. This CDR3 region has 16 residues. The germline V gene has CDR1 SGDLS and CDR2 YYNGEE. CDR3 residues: CASSVGPSSYNSPLHF. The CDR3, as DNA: TGTGCCAGCAGCGTTGGACCGAGCTCCTATAATTCACCCCTCCACTTT.

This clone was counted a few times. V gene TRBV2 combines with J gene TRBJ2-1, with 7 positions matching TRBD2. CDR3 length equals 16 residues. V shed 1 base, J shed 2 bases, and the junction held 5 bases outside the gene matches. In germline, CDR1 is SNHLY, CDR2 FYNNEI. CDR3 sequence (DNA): TGTGCCAGCAGTGAAGGGATAGCGGGCGCCTACAATGAGCAGTTCTTC. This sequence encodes CASSEGIAGAYNEQFF.

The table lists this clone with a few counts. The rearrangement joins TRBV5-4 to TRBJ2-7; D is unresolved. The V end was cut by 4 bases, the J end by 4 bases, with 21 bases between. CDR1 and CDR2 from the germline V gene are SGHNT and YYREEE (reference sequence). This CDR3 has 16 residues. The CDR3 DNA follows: TGTGCCAGCAGCCCGCCCCCCCGAGTGGGCAAATACGAGCAGTACTTC. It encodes CASSPPPRVGKYEQYF. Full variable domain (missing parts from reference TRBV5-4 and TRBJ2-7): ETGVTQSPTHLIKTRGQQVTLRCSSQSGHNTVSWYQQALGQGPQFIFQYYREEENGRGNFPPRFSGLQFPNYSSELNVNALELDDSALYLCASSPPPRVGKYEQYFGPGTRLTVT.

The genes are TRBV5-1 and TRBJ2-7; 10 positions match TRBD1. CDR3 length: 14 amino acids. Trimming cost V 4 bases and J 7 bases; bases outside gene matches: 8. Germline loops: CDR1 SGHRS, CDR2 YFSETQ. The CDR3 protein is CASSIGQGVWEQYF. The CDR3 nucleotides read TGCGCCAGCAGCATAGGACAGGGGGTATGGGAGCAGTACTTC. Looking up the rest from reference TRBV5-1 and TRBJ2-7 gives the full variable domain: KAGVTQTPRYLIKTRGQQVTLSCSPISGHRSVSWYQQTPGQGLQFLFEYFSETQRNKGNFPGRFSGRQFSNSRSEMNVSTLELGDSALYLCASSIGQGVWEQYFGPGTRLTVT.

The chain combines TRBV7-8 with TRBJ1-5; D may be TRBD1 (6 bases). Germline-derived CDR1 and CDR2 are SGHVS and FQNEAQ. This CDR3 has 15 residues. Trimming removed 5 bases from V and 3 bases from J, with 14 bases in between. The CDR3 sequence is CASSVLGQINQPQHF. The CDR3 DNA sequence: TGTGCCAGCAGCGTACTTGGACAGATCAATCAGCCCCAGCATTTT.

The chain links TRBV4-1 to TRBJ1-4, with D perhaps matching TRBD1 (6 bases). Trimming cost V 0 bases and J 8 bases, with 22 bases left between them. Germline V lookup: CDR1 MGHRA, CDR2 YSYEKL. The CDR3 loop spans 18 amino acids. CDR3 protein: CASSQDGGGSLAEEKLFF. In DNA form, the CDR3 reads TGCGCCAGCAGCCAAGATGGAGGGGGTAGCCTTGCGGAAGAAAAACTGTTTTTT.

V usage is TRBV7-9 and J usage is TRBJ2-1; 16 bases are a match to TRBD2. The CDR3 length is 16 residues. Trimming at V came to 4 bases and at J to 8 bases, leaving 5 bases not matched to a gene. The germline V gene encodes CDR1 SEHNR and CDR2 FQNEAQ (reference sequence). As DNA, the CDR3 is TGTGCCAGCAGCTCCGGGACTAGCGGGAGGGCCCATGAGCAGTTCTTC. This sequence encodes CASSSGTSGRAHEQFF.

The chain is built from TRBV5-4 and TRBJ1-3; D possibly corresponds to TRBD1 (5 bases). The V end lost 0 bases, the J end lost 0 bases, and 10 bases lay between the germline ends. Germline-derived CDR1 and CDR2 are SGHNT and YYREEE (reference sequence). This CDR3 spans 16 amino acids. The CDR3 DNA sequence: TGTGCCAGCAGCTTGGCGGGGGGGACCTCTGGAAACACCATATATTTT. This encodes CASSLAGGTSGNTIYF.

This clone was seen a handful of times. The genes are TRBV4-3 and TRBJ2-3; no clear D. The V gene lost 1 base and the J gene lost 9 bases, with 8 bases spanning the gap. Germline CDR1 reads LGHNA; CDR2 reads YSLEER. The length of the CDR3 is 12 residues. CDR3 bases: TGCGCCAGCAGCCAAGGGACGGCCACGCAGTATTTT. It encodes CASSQGTATQYF.

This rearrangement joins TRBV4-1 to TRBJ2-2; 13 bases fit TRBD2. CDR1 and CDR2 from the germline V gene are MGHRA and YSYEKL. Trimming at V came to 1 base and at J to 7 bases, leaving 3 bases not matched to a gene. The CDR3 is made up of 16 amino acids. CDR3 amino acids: CASSQAGTSGIGELFF. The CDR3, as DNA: TGCGCCAGCAGCCAAGCCGGGACTAGCGGGATCGGGGAGCTGTTTTTT.

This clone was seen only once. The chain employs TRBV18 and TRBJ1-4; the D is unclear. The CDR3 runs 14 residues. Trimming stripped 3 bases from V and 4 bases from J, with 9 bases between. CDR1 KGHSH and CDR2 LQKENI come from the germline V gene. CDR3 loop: CASSPERNNEKLFF. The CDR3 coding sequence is TGTGCCAGCTCACCGGAGCGGAATAATGAAAAACTGTTTTTT.

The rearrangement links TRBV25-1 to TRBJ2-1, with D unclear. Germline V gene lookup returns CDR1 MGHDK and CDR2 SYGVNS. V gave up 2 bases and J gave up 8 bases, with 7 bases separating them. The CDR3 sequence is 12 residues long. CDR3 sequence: CASSETWDEQFF. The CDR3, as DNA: TGTGCCAGCAGTGAAACCTGGGATGAGCAGTTCTTC.

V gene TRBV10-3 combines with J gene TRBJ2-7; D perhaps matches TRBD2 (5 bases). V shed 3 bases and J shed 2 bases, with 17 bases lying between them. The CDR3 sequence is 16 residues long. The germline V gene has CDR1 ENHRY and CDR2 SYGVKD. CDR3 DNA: TGTGCCATCAGTGATGGGGATAAGTGGGGAGCCTACGAGCAGTACTTC. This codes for CAISDGDKWGAYEQYF.

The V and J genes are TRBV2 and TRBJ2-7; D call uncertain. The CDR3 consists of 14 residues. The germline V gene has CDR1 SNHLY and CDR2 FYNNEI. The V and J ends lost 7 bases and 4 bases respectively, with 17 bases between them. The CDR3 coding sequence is TGTGCCAGCAACCCGGCTCAAAGTTGGTACGAGCAGTACTTC. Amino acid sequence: CASNPAQSWYEQYF.

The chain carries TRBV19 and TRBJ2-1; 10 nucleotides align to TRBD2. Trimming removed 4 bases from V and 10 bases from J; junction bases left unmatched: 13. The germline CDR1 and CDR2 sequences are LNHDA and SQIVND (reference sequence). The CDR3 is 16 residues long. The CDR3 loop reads CASSTLAGGTGREQFF. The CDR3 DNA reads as TGTGCCAGTAGTACCTTAGCGGGGGGAACCGGTCGGGAGCAGTTCTTC.

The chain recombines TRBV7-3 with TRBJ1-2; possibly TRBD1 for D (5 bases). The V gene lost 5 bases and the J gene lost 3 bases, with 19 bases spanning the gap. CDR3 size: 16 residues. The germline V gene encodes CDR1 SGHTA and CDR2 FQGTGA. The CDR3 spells CASSLGVRGDDYGYTF. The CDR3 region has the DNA TGTGCCAGCAGCCTCGGGGTCCGGGGGGATGACTATGGCTACACCTTC.

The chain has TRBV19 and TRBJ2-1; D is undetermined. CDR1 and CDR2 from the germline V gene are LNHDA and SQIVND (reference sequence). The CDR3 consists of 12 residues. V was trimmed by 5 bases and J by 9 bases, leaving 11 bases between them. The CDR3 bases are TGTGCCAGTAGTCTTCACAAGGGTGAGCAGTTCTTC. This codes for CASSLHKGEQFF.

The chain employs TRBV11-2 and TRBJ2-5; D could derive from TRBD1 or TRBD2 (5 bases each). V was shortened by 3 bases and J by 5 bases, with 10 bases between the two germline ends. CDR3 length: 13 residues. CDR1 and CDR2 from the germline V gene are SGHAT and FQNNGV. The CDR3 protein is CASSFRGTETQYF. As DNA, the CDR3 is TGTGCCAGCAGCTTCAGAGGGACGGAGACCCAGTACTTC.